This T cell receptor (beta chain) was obtained from a study of blood T cell repertoires in COVID-19. For the study at large: Spain, Italy and the United States supplied samples that represented acute and convalescent COVID-19. T cells, B-cell-depleted T cells, or PBMCs supplied cDNA or gDNA.

The V gene's germline CDR1 is SEHNR and CDR2 FQNEAQ (reference sequence). The CDR3 consists of 13 residues. Trimming pared 8 bases from V and 6 bases from J, leaving 15 bases between. The assay was immunoSEQ multiplex PCR, and TCRdb's table has in-frame clones only and misses some. Of under 200,000 clones listed, roughly 82% are singletons. The specimen sequenced was PBMCs or T cells enriched from blood (not recorded which). This chain links TRBV7-9 with TRBJ2-3, with D possibly being TRBD2 (6 bases). The receptor comes from a man aged 35 to 55 with acute COVID-19. CDR3 DNA: TGTGCCAGCGGGAATCTCCGGGGGGATACGCAGTATTTT. Protein product: CASGNLRGDTQYF.